This record covers a single TCR beta chain. No antigen is known for it. Each ophthalmopathy patient scored at least 3 on the Clinical Activity Score and at least 4 on NOSPECS grade, with duration under 3 months. Diagnosing involved the use of clinical symptoms, serum thyroxine and TRAb, thyroid ultrasound and orbital computed tomography. Isolation of PBMCs was performed on 8 to 10 ml fresh peripheral blood. The data were taken from a study of T cells in Graves' hyperthyroidism and ophthalmopathy. Study outcomes and limitations: Blood held most thyroid clonotypes expanded above 0.001 frequency.

V gave up 4 bases and J gave up 2 bases; unmatched junction bases: 9. The germline gives CDR1 MGHRA, CDR2 YSYEKL. The CDR3 is made up of 16 amino acids. Regions amplified from RNA transcripts were the TCR beta CDR3 regions. The TCR CDR3 was amplified in a first-round RT-PCR using the HTBI primer set. Each CDR3 protein is one row after TCRdb ran MiXCR on the multiplex PCR reads. Found here are roughly 400,000 distinct CDR3 sequences, over 13% of them singletons; the top ten hold around 28%. The chain recombines TRBV4-1 with TRBJ2-5; 8 bases line up with TRBD2. The receptor was isolated from a man aged 50-59 years with Graves' ophthalmopathy. The sequencing input was blood. Written as DNA, the CDR3 is TGCGCCAGCAGCCTTCAAGCGGGAGTAGGGCAAGAGACCCAGTACTTC. Protein sequence: CASSLQAGVGQETQYF.